This T cell receptor (beta chain) stems from a study of T cells in Graves' hyperthyroidism and ophthalmopathy. Study-wide findings and caveats: Most clonotypes expanded in the thyroid (above 0.001) were also present in blood. Separation of ophthalmopathy from stable hyperthyroidism was achieved by a 13 V-J model.

CDR1 is SGHVS and CDR2 is FQNEAQ in the germline V gene. Trimming shortened V by 8 bases and J by 7 bases, and 5 bases separated the two germline ends. This CDR3 contains 10 residues. This clonotype appeared a few times. The target antigen is unknown. The hyperthyroidism patients had all been newly diagnosed, and their disease duration was under 2 months. Their ages ranged from 18 to 65 years. Researchers took RNA transcripts and amplified the TCR beta CDR3 regions from them. First-round RT-PCR targeting the TCR CDR3 was performed with the HTBI primer set. One entry per CDR3 protein, called by TCRdb with MiXCR from the multiplex PCR reads. The sample includes roughly 700,000 distinct CDR3 sequences, approximately 15% of them seen just once.

The J gene is TRBJ2-2, the V gene TRBV7-8; D unclear. This receptor was obtained from a woman between 18 and 29 years old with Graves' hyperthyroidism. Sequencing input: blood. CDR3 residues: CASLDGELFF. CDR3 bases: TGTGCCAGCCTGGACGGGGAGCTGTTTTTT.